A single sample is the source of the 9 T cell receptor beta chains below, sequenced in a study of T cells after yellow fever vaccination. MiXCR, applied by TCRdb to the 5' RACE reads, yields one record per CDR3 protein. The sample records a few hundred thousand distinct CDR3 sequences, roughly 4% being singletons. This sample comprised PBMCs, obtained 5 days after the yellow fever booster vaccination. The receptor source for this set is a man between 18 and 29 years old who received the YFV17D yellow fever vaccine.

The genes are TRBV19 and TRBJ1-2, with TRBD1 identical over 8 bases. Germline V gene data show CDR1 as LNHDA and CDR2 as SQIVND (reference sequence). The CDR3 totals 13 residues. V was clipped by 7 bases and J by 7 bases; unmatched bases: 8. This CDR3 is CASTTQGAVGYTF. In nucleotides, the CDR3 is TGTGCCAGTACGACCCAGGGGGCCGTTGGCTACACCTTC.

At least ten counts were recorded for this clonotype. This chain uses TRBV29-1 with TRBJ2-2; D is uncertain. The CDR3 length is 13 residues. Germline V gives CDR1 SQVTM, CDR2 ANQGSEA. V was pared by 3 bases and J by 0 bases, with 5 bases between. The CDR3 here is CSVDPTNTGELFF. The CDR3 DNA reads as TGCAGCGTTGACCCAACGAACACCGGGGAGCTGTTTTTT.

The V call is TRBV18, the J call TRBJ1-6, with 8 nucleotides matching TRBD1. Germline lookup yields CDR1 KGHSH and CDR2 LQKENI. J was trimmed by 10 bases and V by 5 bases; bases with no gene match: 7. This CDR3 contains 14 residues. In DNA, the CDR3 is TGTGCCAGCTCATCGACGGACAGGGACTCACCCCTCCACTTT. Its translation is CASSSTDRDSPLHF.

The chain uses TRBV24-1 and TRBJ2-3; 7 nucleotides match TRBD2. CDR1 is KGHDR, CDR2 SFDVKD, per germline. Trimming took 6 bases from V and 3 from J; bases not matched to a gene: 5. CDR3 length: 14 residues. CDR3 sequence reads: CATSRAGVTDTQYF. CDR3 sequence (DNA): TGTGCCACCAGTCGGGCGGGGGTGACAGATACGCAGTATTTT.

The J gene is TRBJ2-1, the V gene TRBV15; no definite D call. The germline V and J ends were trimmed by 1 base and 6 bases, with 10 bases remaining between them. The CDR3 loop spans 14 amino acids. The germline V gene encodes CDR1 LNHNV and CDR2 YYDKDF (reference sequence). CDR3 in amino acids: CATSRGDLSNEQFF. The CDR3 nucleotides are TGTGCCACCAGCAGAGGGGATTTAAGCAATGAGCAGTTCTTC.

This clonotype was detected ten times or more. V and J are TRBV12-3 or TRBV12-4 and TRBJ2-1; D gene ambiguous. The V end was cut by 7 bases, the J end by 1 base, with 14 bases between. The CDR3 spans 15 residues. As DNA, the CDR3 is TGTGCCAGCAACCATAGGCGAGTATCCTACAATGAGCAGTTCTTC. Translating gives CASNHRRVSYNEQFF.

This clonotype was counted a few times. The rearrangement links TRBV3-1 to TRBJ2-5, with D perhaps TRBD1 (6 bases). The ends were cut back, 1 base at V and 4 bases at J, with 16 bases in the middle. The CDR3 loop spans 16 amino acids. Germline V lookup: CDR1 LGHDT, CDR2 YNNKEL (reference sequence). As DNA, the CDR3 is TGTGCCAGCAGCCAAGCGTCGGTGGGGGCCGGAGAGACCCAGTACTTC. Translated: CASSQASVGAGETQYF.

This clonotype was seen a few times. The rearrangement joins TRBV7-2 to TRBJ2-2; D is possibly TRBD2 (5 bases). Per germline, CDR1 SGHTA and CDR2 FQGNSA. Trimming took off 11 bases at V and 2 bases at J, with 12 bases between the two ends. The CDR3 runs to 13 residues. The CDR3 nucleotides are TGTGCCGTCGCGGGCGGAAACACCGGGGAGCTGTTTTTT. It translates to CAVAGGNTGELFF.

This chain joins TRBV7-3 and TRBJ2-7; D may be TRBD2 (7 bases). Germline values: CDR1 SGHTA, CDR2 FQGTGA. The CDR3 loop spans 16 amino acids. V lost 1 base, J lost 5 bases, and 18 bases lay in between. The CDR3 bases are TGTGCCAGCAGCTTAAACCGATGGGGGGGGCTGGACGAGCAGTACTTC. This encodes CASSLNRWGGLDEQYF.